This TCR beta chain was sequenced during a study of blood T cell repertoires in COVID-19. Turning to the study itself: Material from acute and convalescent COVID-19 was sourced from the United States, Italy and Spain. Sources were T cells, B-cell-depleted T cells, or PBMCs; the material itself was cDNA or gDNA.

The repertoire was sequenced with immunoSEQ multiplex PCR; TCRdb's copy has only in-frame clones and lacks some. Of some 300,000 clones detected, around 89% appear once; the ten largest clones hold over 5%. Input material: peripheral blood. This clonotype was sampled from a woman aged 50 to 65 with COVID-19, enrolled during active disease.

CDR3 in amino acids: CASSERRSSYNSPLHF. The CDR3 bases are TGTGCCAGCAGTGAAAGACGGAGCTCCTATAATTCACCCCTCCACTTT. The chain uses TRBV6-1 and TRBJ1-6; D remains unclear. Deletions cut 2 bases from V and 0 bases from J, with 8 bases between. The CDR3 is made up of 16 amino acids. The germline V gene has CDR1 MNHNS and CDR2 SASEGT.